Reported below is one T cell receptor beta chain. Its antigen remains unidentified. No clone much larger than this one lies a single base away; base qualities are absent. The sample's treatment or condition label, decoded: allogeneic hematopoietic cell transplantation with graft depleted of TCRalphabeta T cells and CD19 B cells. The children who served as transplant recipients had been given grafts of TCRalphabeta/CD19-depleted allogeneic hematopoietic cells. The library was prepared using PCR. The listed sequencing device is Illumina HiSeq 2500. Molecular barcoding was employed in the preparation of TCR libraries, with unique molecular identifiers being used to normalize TCRbeta repertoire quantification. The public reads were run again by TCRdb, first through fastp at Q25 and then through MiXCR, and only productive beta chains were kept. Here each entry gathers all rows of one CDR3 protein and keeps the most common genes and DNA. This sample gives 450,000 to 700,000 distinct CDR3 sequences in total; 25% to 30% of them show up just once. Of the sample, about 35% is held by the ten largest clones.

From the cysteine through the phenylalanine, the CDR3 covers 13 amino acids. The entry retains the CDR3 DNA only, 39 bases that are in frame from base 1. The CDR1 and CDR2 encoded by the germline V gene are SGHTA and FQGNSA. The germline V end is reduced by 1 base and the J end by 9 bases; junction bases left unmatched: 4. The data derive from a study of T-cell reconstitution after alpha-beta-depleted transplantation in children (dated by TCRdb to 2016 to 2017). For the study in its entirety: Using TCR repertoire profiling, the study followed T-cell immune reconstitution in a quantitative way in children after TCRalphabeta/CD19-depleted allogeneic hematopoietic cell transplantation. Broader findings and caveats from the paper: Apparently early alphabetaT-cell count recovery about two months after transplant reportedly relied on only several hundred rapidly expanded clones derived from non-depleted graft cells. Hyperexpanded clone frequencies declined over subsequent months; after one year, T-cell counts and TCRbeta diversity were mostly attributed to newly produced T cells. In some patients, the high TCRbeta diversity seen at day 60 was put down to recipient T cells and intrathymic progenitors that had survived conditioning.

Specimen: PBMCs, collected before TCRalphabeta/CD19-depleted stem cell transplant. The clonotype comes from a boy less than two years old with Wiskott-Aldrich syndrome, due to receive a stem cell transplant. The V and J genes are TRBV7-2 and TRBJ2-3; 7 middle bases align to TRBD2. The nucleotide sequence reads TGTGCCAGCAGCTTAGAGTCACTAGCGACGCAGTATTTT. This translates into CASSLESLATQYF. The full variable domain, completed from the reference TRBV7-2 and TRBJ2-3 proteins outside the CDR3, reads GAGVSQSPSNKVTEKGKDVELRCDPISGHTALYWYRQSLGQGLEFLIYFQGNSAPDKSGLPSDRFSAERTGGSVSTLTIQRTQQEDSAVYLCASSLESLATQYFGPGTRLTVL.